This section outlines one TCR beta chain sequence together with its context. Its specificity is unknown. Reverse transcribing all isolated RNA meant expressed TCRB transcripts were sequenced. This table comes from immunoSEQ multiplex PCR, and its TCRdb copy is limited to in-frame clones, with some not included. The table records 130,000 to 150,000 clones, about 12% of them present only once. The sample is drawn from a study of beta chain features in type 1 diabetes. Germline lookup yields CDR1 LNHDA and CDR2 SQIVND (reference sequence). The CDR3 extends over 12 amino acids. V lost 8 bases and J 8 bases, leaving 15 bases between the germline ends. Findings and caveats of the study: Shortening that was moderate but significant affected the TCRB CDR3s of Type 1 diabetes patients in all four CD4+ subsets. Possible PCR preference for shorter templates applied equally to patients and controls. VDJ junctions from type 1 diabetes patients carried fewer insertions and larger deletions. TCRB repertoires of naive, central memory and Treg cells appeared more similar among patients than among healthy donors.

The purity of all sorted populations exceeded 98%. The receptor comes from a man aged 18-30 years with type 1 diabetes. The J gene is TRBJ1-2, the V gene TRBV19; no definite D call. Source material: central memory CD4+ T cells from blood. The CDR3 bases are TGTGCCAGTTTTGGGGAGCCTTCCGGCTACACCTTC. As protein: CASFGEPSGYTF.